Following are 16 T cell receptor beta chains from one sample sequenced in a study of cytomegalovirus exposure and HLA in healthy donors. The PCR used 60 Vbeta and 13 Jbeta primers. Clones were sequenced by immunoSEQ multiplex PCR, and TCRdb holds only the in-frame ones, with some missing. The repertoire holds about 110,000 clones, with about 76% as singletons. Sequencing was performed on PBMCs. Receptors originate from a man aged 40-49 years in good health and CMV-seronegative.

The rearrangement uses TRBV7-9 and TRBJ1-2, with D unresolved. Germline CDR1 is SEHNR and CDR2 is FQNEAQ (reference sequence). The CDR3 runs 15 residues. Trimming left V 5 bases short and J 1 base short, with 14 bases between. For the CDR3, the DNA is TGTGCCAGCAGCCCCCCCCGGGGATTTAACTATGGCTACACCTTC. Its translation is CASSPPRGFNYGYTF.

The J gene is TRBJ2-5, the V gene TRBV20-1; D is ambiguous. The CDR3 is made up of 11 amino acids. From germline, CDR1 is DFQATT and CDR2 SNEGSKA (reference sequence). V dropped 6 bases and J dropped 5 bases, with 10 bases sitting between them. The CDR3 DNA reads as TGCAGTGCCCTAATATCGGAGACCCAGTACTTC. The encoded protein is CSALISETQYF.

A few counts support this clone. The rearrangement joins TRBV6-5 to TRBJ1-2, with D tentatively TRBD1 (5 bases). The length of the CDR3 is 13 residues. V was shortened by 5 bases and J by 4 bases, with 11 bases between the two germline ends. Germline CDR1 reads MNHEY; CDR2 reads SVGAGI. For the CDR3, the DNA is TGTGCCAGCAGTCAGACAGCGTTCTATGGCTACACCTTC. The encoded protein is CASSQTAFYGYTF.

This chain connects TRBV5-1 to TRBJ2-1; 7 nucleotides line up with TRBD2. Germline V gene data show CDR1 as SGHRS and CDR2 as YFSETQ. With V trimmed by 6 bases and J by 4 bases, 10 bases remained unmatched. The CDR3 sequence is 15 residues long. CDR3 DNA sequence: TGCGCCAGCACCGTGAGCGGGACTTCATACAATGAGCAGTTCTTC. Its protein product is CASTVSGTSYNEQFF.

This clone came up once. The rearrangement joins TRBV28 to TRBJ1-1; no clear D gene. Looked up from germline, CDR1 is MDHEN and CDR2 is SYDVKM. There are 13 residues in the CDR3. With 5 bases removed from V and 3 bases from J, the gap between germline ends came to 10 bases. CDR3 DNA: TGTGCCAGCAGTCTGTCCCCGGACACTGAAGCTTTCTTT. Translation: CASSLSPDTEAFF. Complete variable domain (other parts from reference TRBV28 and TRBJ1-1): DVKVTQSSRYLVKRTGEKVFLECVQDMDHENMFWYRQDPGLGLRLIYFSYDVKMKEKGDIPEGYSVSREKKERFSLILESASTNQTSMYLCASSLSPDTEAFFGQGTRLTVV.

The chain has TRBV2 and TRBJ1-1; D is possibly TRBD1 (5 bases). Trimming left V 4 bases short and J 3 bases short, with 9 bases between. CDR3 length: 13 amino acids. Germline loops: CDR1 SNHLY, CDR2 FYNNEI. In DNA, the CDR3 is TGTGCCAGCAGTGTAGGCAGGGACACTGAAGCTTTCTTT. It yields the protein CASSVGRDTEAFF. The full variable domain, in which reference TRBV2 and TRBJ1-1 provide the parts outside the CDR3, is EPEVTQTPSHQVTQMGQEVILRCVPISNHLYFYWYRQILGQKVEFLVSFYNNEISEKSEIFDDQFSVERPDGSNFTLKIRSTKLEDSAMYFCASSVGRDTEAFFGQGTRLTVV.

The chain is built from TRBV9 and TRBJ2-3; 7 bases line up with TRBD1. This CDR3 has 16 residues. Germline trimming cut 0 bases from V and 2 bases from J; bases unmatched to any gene: 6. Germline values: CDR1 SGDLS, CDR2 YYNGEE. CDR3 in DNA: TGTGCCAGCAGCGTAGCGTCGGGGACAGTCACAGATACGCAGTATTTT. It encodes CASSVASGTVTDTQYF.

In its sample, this clone was seen a few times. The DNA of the CDR3 is TGTGCCAGCAGCCCGTTCGGGCGGGGGATTGGAGAGACCCAGTACTTC. Its protein is CASSPFGRGIGETQYF. The V and J genes are TRBV4-2 and TRBJ2-5, with 7 nucleotides matching TRBD2. With 4 bases clipped from V and 4 bases from J, the junction kept 12 bases outside the gene matches. This CDR3 has 16 residues. CDR1 is LGHNA, CDR2 YNFKEQ, per germline.

The chain combines TRBV9 with TRBJ1-5, with 9 bases fitting TRBD1. The CDR3 totals 15 residues. J lost 3 bases, V lost 8 bases, and 9 bases had no gene match. In germline, CDR1 is SGDLS, CDR2 YYNGEE. The CDR3 bases are TGTGCCAGGGGCGAGGGGACAGGGAACAATCAGCCCCAGCATTTT. Its translation: CARGEGTGNNQPQHF.

Only a few counts were recorded for this clone. The chain is built from TRBV11-2 and TRBJ1-2; no definite D call. CDR1 SGHAT and CDR2 FQNNGV come from the germline V gene. The CDR3 has 12 residues. V gave up 1 base and J gave up 6 bases, with 6 bases separating them. The CDR3 DNA reads TGTGCCAGCAGCTTAGGGCGGGATGGCTACACCTTC. Protein: CASSLGRDGYTF.

The rearrangement links TRBV29-1 to TRBJ2-1; TRBD1 matches 9 bases. The V segment lost 2 bases and the J segment 5 bases; nucleotides outside the gene matches: 13. The CDR3 runs 17 residues. Germline V CDR1 and CDR2: SQVTM, ANQGSEA. CDR3: CSVETQGGGQGHNEQFF. In DNA, the CDR3 is TGCAGCGTTGAAACTCAAGGCGGGGGACAGGGTCACAATGAGCAGTTCTTC.

This sequence joins TRBV19 and TRBJ2-7; D is ambiguous. From germline, CDR1 is LNHDA and CDR2 SQIVND (reference sequence). The length of the CDR3 is 15 residues. V was trimmed by 0 bases and J by 3 bases, leaving 12 bases between them. The DNA for the CDR3 is TGTGCCAGTAGTATAGATCTGGGCAGTAACTACGAGCAGTACTTC. Protein: CASSIDLGSNYEQYF.

The table lists this clone with a count of one. This may arise from a read error, as a much more abundant clone is one base away. The rearrangement joins TRBV6-4 to TRBJ2-3; 14 nucleotides line up with TRBD2. The CDR3 spans 16 residues. Germline CDR1 reads MRHNA; CDR2 reads SNTAGT. The V segment lost 0 bases and the J segment 5 bases; nucleotides outside the gene matches: 1. CDR3 sequence (DNA): TGTGCCAGCAGTGACTCGACTAGCGGGGGGGTAGATACGCAGTATTTT. Its translation: CASSDSTSGGVDTQYF.

The chain links TRBV7-9 to TRBJ1-6; D remains unclear. Germline assignment: CDR1 SEHNR and CDR2 FQNEAQ (reference sequence). The CDR3 loop spans 16 amino acids. V was clipped by 2 bases and J by 0 bases, with 8 bases between them. CDR3 amino acids: CASSLRLPSYNSPLHF. The CDR3 DNA sequence: TGTGCCAGCAGCTTACGACTGCCCTCCTATAATTCACCCCTCCACTTT.

V gene TRBV27 combines with J gene TRBJ2-5; TRBD2 agrees at 16 bases. V lost 3 bases to trimming and J lost 1 base; unmatched junction nucleotides: 8. There are 19 residues in the CDR3. Germline-derived CDR1 and CDR2 are MNHEY and SMNVEV (reference sequence). For the CDR3, the DNA is TGTGCCAGCAGTTTGCAGGGACTAGCGGGGGGGCCCTCCCAAGAGACCCAGTACTTC. This codes for CASSLQGLAGGPSQETQYF.

The J gene is TRBJ2-3, the V gene TRBV19; the D gene is possibly TRBD2 (6 bases). Between the trimmed V and J ends, which lost 7 bases and 3 bases, there was a span of 14 bases. CDR1 and CDR2 from the germline V gene are LNHDA and SQIVND (reference sequence). The CDR3 has 14 residues. The CDR3 nucleotides are TGTGCCAGTAAGTCCGGGGGAGTAACAGATACGCAGTATTTT. This encodes CASKSGGVTDTQYF.